What follows are 5 T cell receptor beta chains derived from one specimen sequenced in a study of cytomegalovirus exposure and HLA in healthy donors. Primers included in the PCR were 60 Vbeta and 13 Jbeta primers. Data came from immunoSEQ multiplex PCR; TCRdb stores just in-frame clones and leaves some out. The repertoire holds roughly 230,000 clones, 80% to 95% seen once, with less than 2% in the top ten. Sequenced material: PBMCs. The receptors here all came from a girl under 10 years old in good health and CMV-seronegative.

The J gene is TRBJ2-3, the V gene TRBV7-3; D gene uncertain. Trimming shortened V by 1 base and J by 4 bases, and 9 bases separated the two germline ends. CDR1 is SGHTA and CDR2 is FQGTGA in the germline V gene. The CDR3 consists of 14 residues. In DNA, the CDR3 is TGTGCCAGCAGCTTAAATACTTCCCCAGATACGCAGTATTTT. Translated: CASSLNTSPDTQYF.

The chain carries TRBV30 and TRBJ2-1, with D possibly TRBD1 on 5 matching bases. The CDR3 length is 15 residues. Germline CDR1 reads GTSNPN; CDR2 reads SVGIG (reference sequence). Deletions cut 1 base from V and 0 bases from J, with 10 bases between. DNA for the CDR3: TGTGCCTGGAGTGCAGGGCGCCGCTCCTACAATGAGCAGTTCTTC. As protein: CAWSAGRRSYNEQFF.

The chain has TRBV2 and TRBJ1-1, with D possibly matching TRBD1 (6 bases). This CDR3 comprises 17 residues. V was trimmed by 8 bases and J by 0 bases, leaving 22 bases between them. Germline values: CDR1 SNHLY, CDR2 FYNNEI. The chain's CDR3 is CASGRLWAGDMNTEAFF. CDR3 sequence (DNA): TGTGCCAGCGGTAGGCTTTGGGCAGGGGATATGAACACTGAAGCTTTCTTT.

The J gene is TRBJ2-5, the V gene TRBV7-9, with D possibly TRBD2 on 5 matching bases. With 4 bases removed from V and 5 bases from J, the gap between germline ends came to 8 bases. Germline CDR1 is SEHNR and CDR2 is FQNEAQ (reference sequence). This CDR3 has 12 amino acids. The CDR3 protein is CASSSSGETQYF. CDR3 in DNA: TGTGCCAGCAGCTCTTCGGGGGAGACCCAGTACTTC.

CDR3 residues: CAWSTHTFPQGQSVYEQYF. The CDR3 DNA sequence: TGTGCCTGGAGCACACACACTTTTCCCCAGGGACAGTCAGTCTACGAGCAGTACTTC. V and J are TRBV30 and TRBJ2-7, with 7 bases lining up with TRBD1. The V segment lost 3 bases and the J segment 3 bases; nucleotides outside the gene matches: 23. The CDR3 sequence is 19 residues long. Per the germline V gene, CDR1 is GTSNPN and CDR2 is SVGIG (reference sequence).